This entry lists 4 T cell receptor beta chains sequenced from one sample in a study of graft-versus-host responses after intestinal transplantation. The antigens these receptors bind are not known. Libraries were prepared by immunoSEQ multiplex PCR; TCRdb keeps only in-frame clonotypes and omits some of them. The data show around 100,000 clones, with over 85% seen just once and 0.23% held by the top ten. The material was unstimulated CD4+ T cells sorted from spleen or lymph node cells, obtained before transplant. Source of these receptors: a human donor who was the organ donor for an intestinal transplant.

This chain joins TRBV10-2 and TRBJ2-3; D remains unclear. Germline values: CDR1 WSHSY, CDR2 SAAADI. V was shortened by 0 bases and J by 3 bases, with 4 bases between the two germline ends. The CDR3 sequence is 13 residues long. As DNA, the CDR3 is TGCGCCAGCAGTGAGTCGAGAACAGATACGCAGTATTTT. Amino acid sequence: CASSESRTDTQYF.

V is TRBV28 and J is TRBJ2-3, with D perhaps matching TRBD1 (6 bases). The V gene lost 1 base and the J gene lost 5 bases, with 10 bases spanning the gap. Germline V gene data show CDR1 as MDHEN and CDR2 as SYDVKM. The CDR3 consists of 14 residues. CDR3 sequence (DNA): TGTGCCAGCAGTTTATTACAGGGCGGAGATACGCAGTATTTT. Translating it yields CASSLLQGGDTQYF.

The chain combines TRBV19 with TRBJ1-5, with D perhaps TRBD1 (6 bases). From germline, CDR1 is LNHDA and CDR2 SQIVND (reference sequence). The CDR3 length is 14 residues. The V gene lost 3 bases and the J gene lost 5 bases, with 11 bases spanning the gap. The DNA of the CDR3 is TGTGCCAGTAGTATGGTCGGGGGCGATCAGCCCCAGCATTTT. It codes for CASSMVGGDQPQHF.

The V and J genes are TRBV5-1 and TRBJ1-2, with TRBD1 matching over 11 bases. The CDR3 extends over 15 amino acids. Trimming removed 0 bases from V and 5 bases from J; junction bases left unmatched: 3. Germline assignment: CDR1 SGHRS and CDR2 YFSETQ. Here the CDR3 DNA reads TGCGCCAGCAGCTTGGGCCGGGACAGGGGGTATGGCTACACCTTC. Translated, it gives CASSLGRDRGYGYTF. The entire variable domain, with the rest obtained from reference TRBV5-1 and TRBJ1-2, is as follows: KAGVTQTPRYLIKTRGQQVTLSCSPISGHRSVSWYQQTPGQGLQFLFEYFSETQRNKGNFPGRFSGRQFSNSRSEMNVSTLELGDSALYLCASSLGRDRGYGYTFGSGTRLTVV.